This T cell receptor beta chain was obtained from a study of shared clonotypes between healthy human individuals. Looking at the study overall: Per donor, three plates held CD4 naive cells, three held CD4 memory, two held CD8 naive and one held CD8 memory.

Unmatched junction bases numbered 7, after V lost 0 bases and J lost 7 bases. Germline V gives CDR1 SGHNT, CDR2 YYREEE (reference sequence). This CDR3 region has 15 residues. Researchers partitioned CD4+ cells into CD45RA+ naive and CD45RA-negative memory subsets. Study processing details: As immunoSEQ supplied junction-only sequences (without quality scores), filtering differed. The assay was immunoSEQ multiplex PCR, and TCRdb's table has in-frame clones only and misses some. V and J calls plus clone size are reproduced from that table; the DNA served to infer D and trimming. Of about 2 million clones listed, 85% to 95% are singletons. Study results and caveats: The generation probabilities recorded for non-shared clonotypes fell below those of clonotypes shared by all four donors.

In regard to this clone: Its matching antigen is unknown.

The chain couples TRBV5-4 to TRBJ2-1; 7 nucleotides match TRBD2. This sequence originates from a man between 18 and 29 years old in good health. Sequences were obtained from naive CD4+ T cells sorted from blood. Noted subset: CD45RA+ positively selected. The CDR3 nucleotides are TGTGCCAGCAGCTTGGAAACGGGGGGATGGAATGAGCAGTTCTTC. Its protein is CASSLETGGWNEQFF.